This entry lists 15 T cell receptor beta chains sequenced from one sample in a study of blood T cell repertoires in COVID-19. The table came from immunoSEQ multiplex PCR; TCRdb's copy has only in-frame clones and leaves some out. The top ten clones hold around 7.9% of a sample with hundreds of thousands of clones, approximately 90% of them seen once. Sequencing input: PBMCs or T cells enriched from blood (not recorded which). The source of these receptors is a woman aged 60 to 75 who had recovered from COVID-19.

The chain has TRBV4-1 and TRBJ2-2; D is unresolved. CDR3 size: 15 residues. V was pared by 3 bases and J by 7 bases, with 15 bases between. Looked up from germline, CDR1 is MGHRA and CDR2 is YSYEKL. Here the CDR3 DNA reads TGCGCCAGCAGCCACACACCAGGCAACGGCGGGGAGCTGTTTTTT. It yields the protein CASSHTPGNGGELFF.

J is TRBJ1-3 and V is TRBV2; a possible D gene is TRBD1 (5 bases). Germline CDR1 reads SNHLY; CDR2 reads FYNNEI. The germline V and J ends were trimmed by 6 bases and 0 bases, with 15 bases remaining between them. This CDR3 region has 16 residues. Written as DNA, the CDR3 is TGTGCCAGCAGCCCATCTAGGGGAGGCTCTGGAAACACCATATATTTT. It specifies CASSPSRGGSGNTIYF.

The V and J genes are TRBV5-5 and TRBJ2-4; D is perhaps TRBD1 (6 bases). V lost 2 bases and J lost 0, with 15 bases in between. The germline gives CDR1 SGHKS, CDR2 YYEKEE (reference sequence). The CDR3 runs to 17 residues. CDR3 residues: CASSFSAQGLAKNIQYF. The CDR3 bases are TGTGCCAGCAGCTTTTCAGCGCAGGGGTTAGCCAAAAACATTCAGTACTTC.

The chain recombines TRBV19 with TRBJ1-2, with D possibly TRBD1 on 5 matching bases. Trimming removed 7 bases from V and 9 bases from J, with 18 bases in between. From germline, CDR1 is LNHDA and CDR2 SQIVND (reference sequence). This CDR3 spans 13 amino acids. The CDR3 DNA reads as TGTGCCAGTAAACGGGGGGAAGGCGGAAGCTACACCTTC. Translation: CASKRGEGGSYTF.

This rearrangement joins TRBV13 to TRBJ2-7; TRBD2 agrees at 14 bases. CDR3 size: 15 residues. CDR1 and CDR2 from the germline V gene are PRHDT and FYEKMQ (reference sequence). V lost 5 bases and J lost 7; bases outside the gene matches: 7. The CDR3 DNA follows: TGTGCCAGCAGCACAGGCCGGACTAGCGGGAGGGAGCAGTACTTC. Encoded protein: CASSTGRTSGREQYF.

The genes are TRBV24-1 and TRBJ1-1, with TRBD1 as a possible D gene (5 bases). V was pared by 4 bases and J by 10 bases, with 9 bases between. CDR1 is KGHDR and CDR2 is SFDVKD in the germline V gene. This CDR3 spans 11 amino acids. The CDR3 DNA is TGTGCCACCAGTGACTACCAGGGAGCTTTCTTT. As protein: CATSDYQGAFF.

The V call is TRBV3-1 (or the pseudogene TRBV3-2), the J call TRBJ2-3; 8 bases agree with TRBD1. The CDR3 loop spans 15 amino acids. With 3 bases clipped from V and 4 bases from J, the junction kept 6 bases outside the gene matches. From germline, CDR1 is LGHDT and CDR2 YNNKEL (reference sequence). CDR3 nucleotides: TGTGCCAGCAGCCAGACAGGGGCGGGTGCAGATACGCAGTATTTT. Its protein is CASSQTGAGADTQYF.

The rearrangement uses TRBV10-3 and TRBJ2-3, with D possibly being TRBD1 (5 bases). The CDR3 contains 15 residues. Looked up from germline, CDR1 is ENHRY and CDR2 is SYGVKD. V lost 3 bases and J 2 bases, leaving 12 bases between the germline ends. The CDR3 loop reads CAISEGRASTDTQYF. The CDR3 DNA follows: TGTGCCATCAGTGAAGGCAGGGCTTCCACAGATACGCAGTATTTT.

The gene calls are TRBV9 and TRBJ2-3; D is unclear. V lost 4 bases to trimming and J lost 0 bases, with 9 bases between them. The CDR3 covers 14 residues. Per germline, CDR1 SGDLS and CDR2 YYNGEE. CDR3 in amino acids: CASSSRTSTDTQYF. The CDR3 DNA reads as TGTGCCAGCAGCTCTAGAACTAGCACAGATACGCAGTATTTT.

The CDR3 sequence is CASSHAGVNSPLHF. The CDR3 bases are TGTGCCAGCAGCCATGCAGGGGTCAATTCACCCCTCCACTTT. This rearrangement joins TRBV3-1 (or the pseudogene TRBV3-2) to TRBJ1-6, with D perhaps matching TRBD1 (6 bases). V was clipped by 3 bases and J by 7 bases, with 10 bases between them. The CDR3 has 14 amino acids. Germline CDR1 is LGHDT and CDR2 is YNNKEL (reference sequence).

This clone was detected only once. The chain carries TRBV6-5 and TRBJ1-6; TRBD1 might be the D (6 bases). CDR3 length: 15 residues. In germline, CDR1 is MNHEY, CDR2 SVGAGI. Trimming shortened V by 4 bases and J by 7 bases, and 14 bases separated the two germline ends. The CDR3 region is CASSLWGPSNSPLHF. The CDR3 nucleotides are TGTGCCAGCAGTTTGTGGGGGCCAAGCAATTCACCCCTCCACTTT.

V gene TRBV2 combines with J gene TRBJ1-6; D unresolved. Germline V gene sequence: CDR1 SNHLY, CDR2 FYNNEI. This CDR3 has 15 amino acids. Trimming took off 6 bases at V and 7 bases at J, with 16 bases between the two ends. The CDR3 DNA reads as TGTGCCAGCAGCCGAACCCGGGAGAGGAATTCACCCCTCCACTTT. Its protein is CASSRTRERNSPLHF.

This clone occurred a few times. The chain is built from TRBV5-5 and TRBJ2-1, with D perhaps TRBD1 (5 bases). This CDR3 comprises 13 residues. V was clipped by 5 bases and J by 3 bases, with 9 bases between them. Germline loops: CDR1 SGHKS, CDR2 YYEKEE (reference sequence). This CDR3 reads CASSVDSYNEQFF. The DNA of the CDR3 is TGTGCCAGCAGTGTTGACAGCTACAATGAGCAGTTCTTC.

As for this clone: Being one base from a much bigger clone, this may be a read error. This chain uses TRBV19 with TRBJ1-1; D ambiguous. V dropped 9 bases and J dropped 4 bases, with 9 bases sitting between them. CDR3 length: 11 amino acids. The germline V gene has CDR1 LNHDA and CDR2 SQIVND (reference sequence). CDR3 DNA: TGTGCCAGCATCCGGGGCACTGAAGCTTTCTTT. Protein product: CASIRGTEAFF. Variable domain in full (rest from reference TRBV19 and TRBJ1-1): DGGITQSPKYLFRKEGQNVTLSCEQNLNHDAMYWYRQDPGQGLRLIYYSQIVNDFQKGDIAEGYSVSREKKESFPLTVTSAQKNPTAFYLCASIRGTEAFFGQGTRLTVV.

The chain is built from TRBV29-1 and TRBJ2-3; 13 nucleotides line up with TRBD2. The CDR3 covers 14 residues. Germline trimming cut 6 bases from V and 2 bases from J; bases unmatched to any gene: 2. CDR1 is SQVTM and CDR2 is ANQGSEA in the germline V gene. CDR3 loop: CSVTSGGSTDTQYF. The DNA of the CDR3 is TGCAGCGTGACTAGCGGGGGGTCCACAGATACGCAGTATTTT.